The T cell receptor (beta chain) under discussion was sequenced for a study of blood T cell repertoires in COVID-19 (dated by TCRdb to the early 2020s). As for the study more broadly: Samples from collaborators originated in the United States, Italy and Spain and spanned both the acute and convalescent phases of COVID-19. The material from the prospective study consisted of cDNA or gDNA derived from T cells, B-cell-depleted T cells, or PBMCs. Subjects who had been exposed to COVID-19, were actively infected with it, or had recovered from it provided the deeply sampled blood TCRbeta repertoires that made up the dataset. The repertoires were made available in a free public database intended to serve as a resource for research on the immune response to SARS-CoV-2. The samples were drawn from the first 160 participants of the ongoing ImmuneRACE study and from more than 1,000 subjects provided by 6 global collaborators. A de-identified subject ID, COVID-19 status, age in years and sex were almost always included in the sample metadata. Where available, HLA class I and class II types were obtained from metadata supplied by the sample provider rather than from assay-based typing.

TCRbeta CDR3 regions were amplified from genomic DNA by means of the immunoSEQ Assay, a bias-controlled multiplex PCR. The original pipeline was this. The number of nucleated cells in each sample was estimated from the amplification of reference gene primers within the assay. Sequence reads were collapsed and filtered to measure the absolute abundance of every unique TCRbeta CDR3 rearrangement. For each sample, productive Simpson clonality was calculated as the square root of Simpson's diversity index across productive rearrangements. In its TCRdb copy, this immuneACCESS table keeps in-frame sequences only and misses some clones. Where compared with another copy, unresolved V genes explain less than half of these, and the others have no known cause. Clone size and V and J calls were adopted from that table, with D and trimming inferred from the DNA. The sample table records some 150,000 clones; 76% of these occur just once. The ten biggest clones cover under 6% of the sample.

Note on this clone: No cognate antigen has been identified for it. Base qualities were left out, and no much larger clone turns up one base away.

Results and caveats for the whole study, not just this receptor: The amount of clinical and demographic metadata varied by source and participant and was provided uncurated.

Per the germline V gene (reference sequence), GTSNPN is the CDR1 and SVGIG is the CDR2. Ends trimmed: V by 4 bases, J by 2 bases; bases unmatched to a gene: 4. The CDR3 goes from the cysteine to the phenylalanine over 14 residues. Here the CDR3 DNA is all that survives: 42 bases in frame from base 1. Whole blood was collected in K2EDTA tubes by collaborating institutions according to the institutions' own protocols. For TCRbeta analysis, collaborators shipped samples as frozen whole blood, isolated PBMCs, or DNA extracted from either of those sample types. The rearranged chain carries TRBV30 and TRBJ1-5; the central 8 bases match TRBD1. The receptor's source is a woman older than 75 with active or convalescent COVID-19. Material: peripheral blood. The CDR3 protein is CAWNQGAGNQPQHF. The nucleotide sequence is TGTGCCTGGAATCAGGGGGCTGGCAATCAGCCCCAGCATTTT. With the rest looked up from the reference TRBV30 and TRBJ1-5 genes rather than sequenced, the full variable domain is SQTIHQWPATLVQPVGSPLSLECTVEGTSNPNLYWYRQAAGRGLQLLFYSVGIGQISSEVPQNLSASRPQDRQFILSSKKLLLSDSGFYLCAWNQGAGNQPQHFGDGTRLSIL.